Presented here are 21 T cell receptor beta chains from one specimen sequenced in a study of T cells in Graves' hyperthyroidism and ophthalmopathy. Template material for amplifying TCR beta CDR3 regions consisted of RNA transcripts. A first-round RT-PCR of the TCR CDR3 used the HTBI primer set. From the multiplex PCR reads, TCRdb called clonotypes with MiXCR, one entry per CDR3 protein. The sample yields around 360,000 distinct CDR3 sequences, about 16% seen once. Sequenced sample: blood. The receptors were sampled from a woman aged 55-70 years with Graves' ophthalmopathy.

This clonotype was detected ten times or more. The genes are TRBV2 and TRBJ1-5; 7 nucleotides agree with TRBD1. The CDR3 runs to 16 residues. The V and J ends lost 4 bases and 4 bases, in that order; junction bases with no gene match: 10. The germline CDR1 and CDR2 sequences are SNHLY and FYNNEI. CDR3 residues: CASSGRTGTLNQPQHF. CDR3 bases: TGTGCCAGCAGTGGCCGGACAGGAACCCTGAATCAGCCCCAGCATTTT.

This clonotype has a count of ten or more. The chain has TRBV7-8 and TRBJ2-1, with 7 bases matching TRBD2. The V gene end was trimmed by 7 bases and the J gene end by 6 bases; junction bases not matched to a gene: 12. The CDR3 loop spans 15 amino acids. CDR1 and CDR2 from the germline V gene are SGHVS and FQNEAQ. The CDR3 loop is CASTTRTSQGNEQFF. CDR3 sequence (DNA): TGTGCCAGCACCACACGGACTAGTCAGGGCAATGAGCAGTTCTTC.

This clonotype was seen ten or more times. V usage is TRBV3-1 and J usage is TRBJ2-7; D ambiguous. Trimming pared 4 bases from V and 5 bases from J, leaving 18 bases between. CDR3 length: 15 amino acids. In germline, CDR1 is LGHDT, CDR2 YNNKEL (reference sequence). The CDR3 region is CASSRAPGETDEQYF. CDR3 nucleotide sequence: TGTGCCAGCAGCCGCGCCCCGGGCGAAACAGACGAGCAGTACTTC.

In its sample, this clonotype was seen many times. This chain's CDR3 is CASSLWTGGNNEQFF. The CDR3 bases are TGTGCCAGCAGTTTATGGACAGGGGGGAACAATGAGCAGTTCTTC. The chain carries TRBV28 and TRBJ2-1; 9 bases map to TRBD1. Germline V gives CDR1 MDHEN, CDR2 SYDVKM. The length of the CDR3 is 15 residues. V gave up 0 bases and J gave up 5 bases; unmatched junction bases: 2. Based on the CDR3 plus reference TRBV28 and TRBJ2-1, the full variable domain is DVKVTQSSRYLVKRTGEKVFLECVQDMDHENMFWYRQDPGLGLRLIYFSYDVKMKEKGDIPEGYSVSREKKERFSLILESASTNQTSMYLCASSLWTGGNNEQFFGPGTRLTVL.

With respect to this clonotype: This sequence may be a read error, since a much larger clone differs from it by one base. The gene calls are TRBV6-1 and TRBJ1-1; D gene ambiguous. Looked up from germline, CDR1 is MNHNS and CDR2 is SASEGT. The CDR3 loop spans 14 amino acids. In DNA form, the CDR3 reads TGTACCAGCAGTGAAGCGCTTCGAGGGCCTGAAGCTTTCTTT. This gives the protein CTSSEALRGPEAFF.

The chain uses TRBV6-1 and TRBJ2-1; maybe TRBD1 (6 bases). This CDR3 contains 12 residues. CDR1 is MNHNS, CDR2 SASEGT, per germline. V was trimmed by 5 bases and J by 8 bases, leaving 10 bases between them. This chain's CDR3 is CASSTGIDEQFF. The CDR3 nucleotides are TGTGCCAGCAGTACAGGGATCGATGAGCAGTTCTTC.

This clonotype was counted many times. The V call is TRBV2, the J call TRBJ2-7; possibly TRBD1 or TRBD2 for D (5 bases each). The CDR3 totals 12 residues. The germline V and J ends were trimmed by 6 bases and 4 bases, with 10 bases remaining between them. From germline, CDR1 is SNHLY and CDR2 FYNNEI. As DNA, the CDR3 is TGTGCCAGCAGCGTGGGACCTTACGAGCAGTACTTC. Its protein product is CASSVGPYEQYF.

The rearrangement links TRBV6-1 to TRBJ1-2; maybe TRBD1 (6 bases). The CDR3 is 15 residues long. Germline lookup yields CDR1 MNHNS and CDR2 SASEGT. V was clipped by 4 bases and J by 7 bases, with 19 bases between them. DNA for the CDR3: TGTGCCAGCAGTGGCCTGGGGCAGGGGAGTGGTGGCTACACCTTC. It specifies CASSGLGQGSGGYTF.

This clonotype showed up many times. The chain recombines TRBV3-1 with TRBJ2-7; D is undetermined. The CDR3 extends over 12 amino acids. V shed 4 bases and J shed 5 bases, with 9 bases lying between them. The V gene's germline CDR1 is LGHDT and CDR2 YNNKEL (reference sequence). CDR3 residues: CASSPTGDEQYF. The CDR3 nucleotides read TGTGCCAGCAGCCCGACTGGGGACGAGCAGTACTTC.

This clonotype appeared a few times. The chain carries TRBV18 and TRBJ1-2, with TRBD1 as a possible D gene (6 bases). The CDR3 totals 15 residues. Germline CDR1 and CDR2: KGHSH and LQKENI. V lost 2 bases to trimming and J lost 4 bases, with 14 bases between them. The CDR3 reads CASSPDRKGTYGYTF. CDR3 coding DNA: TGTGCCAGCTCACCAGACAGGAAAGGAACCTATGGCTACACCTTC.

The chain links TRBV7-9 to TRBJ1-1; TRBD1 is a possible D gene (5 bases). Germline V gene lookup returns CDR1 SEHNR and CDR2 FQNEAQ (reference sequence). V lost 5 bases to trimming and J lost 4 bases, with 11 bases between them. The length of the CDR3 is 13 residues. CDR3 sequence reads: CASSLGTSTEAFF. The CDR3 DNA reads as TGTGCCAGCAGCCTGGGGACTAGCACTGAAGCTTTCTTT. Combining the CDR3 with reference TRBV7-9 and TRBJ1-1 gives the whole variable domain DTGVSQNPRHKITKRGQNVTFRCDPISEHNRLYWYRQTLGQGPEFLTYFQNEAQLEKSRLLSDRFSAERPKGSFSTLEIQRTEQGDSAMYLCASSLGTSTEAFFGQGTRLTVV.

The CDR3 region is CASLDRQREKLFF. The CDR3 DNA follows: TGTGCCAGCCTGGACAGACAGCGTGAAAAACTGTTTTTT. The chain has TRBV2 and TRBJ1-4, with D possibly being TRBD1 (6 bases). The V gene's germline CDR1 is SNHLY and CDR2 FYNNEI. The V end was cut by 8 bases, the J end by 7 bases, with 14 bases between. This CDR3 is built from 13 residues.

A note on this clonotype: The junction differs from germline at one of its ends, possibly a read error. The J gene is TRBJ2-2, the V gene TRBV28; 9 nucleotides match TRBD1. The CDR3 loop spans 15 amino acids. Germline lookup yields CDR1 MDHEN and CDR2 SYDVKM. CDR3 nucleotides: TGTGTCAGCTCCACAGGGGGCACGAACACCGGGGAGCTGTTTTTT. Protein: CVSSTGGTNTGELFF.

Ten or more counts support this clonotype. The chain joins TRBV28 to TRBJ2-1; D is possibly TRBD1 (6 bases). V was shortened by 7 bases and J by 3 bases, with 16 bases between the two germline ends. This CDR3 has 15 residues. Germline V gene lookup returns CDR1 MDHEN and CDR2 SYDVKM. Here the CDR3 reads CASTGGLEGYNEQFF. In DNA form, the CDR3 reads TGTGCCAGCACTGGGGGCCTAGAGGGCTACAATGAGCAGTTCTTC.

As to this clonotype: A much larger clone sits a single nucleotide away, making a read error possible. V gene TRBV6-2 or TRBV6-3 combines with J gene TRBJ2-7, with D perhaps TRBD1 (6 bases). CDR1 and CDR2 from the germline V gene are MNHEY and SVGEGT. There are 15 residues in the CDR3. The DNA of the CDR3 is TGTGCCAGCAGCATGACAGGTCGCGGCTACTACGAGAAGTACTTC. Residues: CASSMTGRGYYEKYF.

This clonotype was seen ten or more times. The rearrangement joins TRBV3-1 to TRBJ2-6; D gene uncertain. The CDR3 runs 14 residues. V was clipped by 1 base and J by 4 bases, with 5 bases between them. The germline gives CDR1 LGHDT, CDR2 YNNKEL (reference sequence). CDR3 loop: CASSQGAGANVLTF. DNA of the CDR3: TGTGCCAGCAGCCAAGGGGCCGGGGCCAACGTCCTGACTTTC.

J is TRBJ2-7 and V is TRBV28; 9 nucleotides line up with TRBD2. Germline V gives CDR1 MDHEN, CDR2 SYDVKM. The CDR3 is made up of 19 amino acids. V trimming: 8 bases; J trimming: 1 base; junction bases outside the gene matches: 21. DNA for the CDR3: TGTGCCAGCTCACCAATCTCGGGAGGGCCCGCGGGGGGGTCCTACGAGCAGTACTTC. This gives the protein CASSPISGGPAGGSYEQYF.

The table lists this clonotype with many counts. The chain combines TRBV2 with TRBJ1-1; 7 positions agree with TRBD1. The CDR3 totals 16 residues. The germline V gene has CDR1 SNHLY and CDR2 FYNNEI. J lost 8 bases, V lost 3 bases, and 15 bases had no gene match. Here the CDR3 DNA reads TGTGCCAGCAGTGATTCCCGGACAGGCGGCCCGGGGGAAGCTTTCTTT. The encoded protein is CASSDSRTGGPGEAFF.

This clonotype was seen ten or more times. This rearrangement joins TRBV12-3 or TRBV12-4 to TRBJ2-3; 7 bases are shared with TRBD2. With V trimmed by 6 bases and J by 2 bases, 5 bases remained unmatched. The CDR3 totals 14 residues. The CDR3 sequence: CASSRLAVTDTQYF. Here the CDR3 DNA reads TGTGCCAGCAGCAGACTAGCCGTCACAGATACGCAGTATTTT.

The table lists this clonotype with a few counts. The rearrangement joins TRBV27 to TRBJ1-2; D is possibly TRBD1 (5 bases). Deletions cut 4 bases from V and 5 bases from J, with 11 bases between. The CDR3 consists of 13 residues. Germline V gene data show CDR1 as MNHEY and CDR2 as SMNVEV (reference sequence). The CDR3 bases are TGTGCCAGCAGTTCCCAGGGTAAGTATGGCTACACCTTC. Its protein is CASSSQGKYGYTF.

This clonotype has a handful of counts. The chain joins TRBV24-1 to TRBJ2-1, with 8 bases fitting TRBD1. CDR3 length equals 17 residues. Germline assignment: CDR1 KGHDR and CDR2 SFDVKD. V shed 3 bases, J shed 2 bases, and the junction held 8 bases outside the gene matches. The CDR3 bases are TGTGCCACCAGTGATGGCCAGGGGGCGAAAGCCTACAATGAGCAGTTCTTC. Protein product: CATSDGQGAKAYNEQFF.